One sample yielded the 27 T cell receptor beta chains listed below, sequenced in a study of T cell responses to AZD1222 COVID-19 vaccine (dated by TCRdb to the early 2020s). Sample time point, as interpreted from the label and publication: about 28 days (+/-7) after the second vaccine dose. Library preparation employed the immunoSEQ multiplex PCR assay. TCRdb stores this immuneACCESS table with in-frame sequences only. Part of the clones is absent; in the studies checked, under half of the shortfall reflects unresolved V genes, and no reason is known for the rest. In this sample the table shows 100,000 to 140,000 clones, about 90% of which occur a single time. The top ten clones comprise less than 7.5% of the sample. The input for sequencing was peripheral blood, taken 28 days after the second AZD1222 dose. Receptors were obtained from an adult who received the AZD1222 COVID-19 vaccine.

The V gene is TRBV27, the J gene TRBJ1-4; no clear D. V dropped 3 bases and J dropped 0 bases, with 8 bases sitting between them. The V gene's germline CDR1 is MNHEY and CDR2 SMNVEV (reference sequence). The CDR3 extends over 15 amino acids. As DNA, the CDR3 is TGTGCCAGCAGTTTCTTGTCCTCAACTAATGAAAAACTGTTTTTT. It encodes CASSFLSSTNEKLFF.

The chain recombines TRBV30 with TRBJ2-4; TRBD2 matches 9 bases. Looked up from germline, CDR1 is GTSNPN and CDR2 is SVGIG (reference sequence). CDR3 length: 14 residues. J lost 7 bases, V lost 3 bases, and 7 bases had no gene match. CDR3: CAWRGGRGLNIQYF. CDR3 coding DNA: TGTGCCTGGAGAGGCGGGAGGGGGCTGAACATTCAGTACTTC.

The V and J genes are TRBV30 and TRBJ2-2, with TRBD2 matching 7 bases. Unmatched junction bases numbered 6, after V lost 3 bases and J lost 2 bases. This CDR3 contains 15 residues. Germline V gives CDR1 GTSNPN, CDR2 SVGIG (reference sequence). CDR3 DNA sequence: TGTGCCTGGAGGGGGAGGGTTTCCAACACCGGGGAGCTGTTTTTT. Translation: CAWRGRVSNTGELFF.

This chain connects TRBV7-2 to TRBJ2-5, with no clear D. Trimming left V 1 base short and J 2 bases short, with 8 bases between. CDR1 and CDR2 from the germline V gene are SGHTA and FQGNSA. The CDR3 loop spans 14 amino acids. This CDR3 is CASSLGVTQETQYF. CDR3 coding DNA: TGTGCCAGCAGCTTAGGGGTCACTCAAGAGACCCAGTACTTC. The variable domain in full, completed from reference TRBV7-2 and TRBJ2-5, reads GAGVSQSPSNKVTEKGKDVELRCDPISGHTALYWYRQSLGQGLEFLIYFQGNSAPDKSGLPSDRFSAERTGGSVSTLTIQRTQQEDSAVYLCASSLGVTQETQYFGPGTRLLVL.

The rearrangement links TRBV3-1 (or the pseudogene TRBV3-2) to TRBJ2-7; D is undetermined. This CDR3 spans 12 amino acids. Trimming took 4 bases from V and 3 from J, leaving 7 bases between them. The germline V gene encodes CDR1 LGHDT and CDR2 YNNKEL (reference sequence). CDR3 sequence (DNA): TGTGCCAGCAGCCGATATCTCTACGAGCAGTACTTC. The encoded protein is CASSRYLYEQYF.

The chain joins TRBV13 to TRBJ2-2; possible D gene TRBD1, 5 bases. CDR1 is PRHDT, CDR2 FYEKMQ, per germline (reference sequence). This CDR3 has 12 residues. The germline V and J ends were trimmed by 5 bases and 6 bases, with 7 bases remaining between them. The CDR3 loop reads CASSPGSGELFF. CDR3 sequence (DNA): TGTGCCAGCAGCCCAGGGTCCGGGGAGCTGTTTTTT.

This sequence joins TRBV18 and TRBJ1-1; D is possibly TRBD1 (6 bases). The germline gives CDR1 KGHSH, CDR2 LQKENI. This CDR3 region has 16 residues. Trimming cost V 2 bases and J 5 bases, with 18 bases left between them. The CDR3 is CASSPKSSAGETEAFF. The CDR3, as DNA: TGTGCCAGCTCACCAAAGTCATCCGCAGGGGAAACTGAAGCTTTCTTT.

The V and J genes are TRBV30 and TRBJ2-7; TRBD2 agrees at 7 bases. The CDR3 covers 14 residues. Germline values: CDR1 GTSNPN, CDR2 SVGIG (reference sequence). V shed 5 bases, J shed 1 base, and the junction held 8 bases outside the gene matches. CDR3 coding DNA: TGTGCCTGGTTCAGGGAGGGCAGGTCCTACGAGCAGTACTTC. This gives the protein CAWFREGRSYEQYF.

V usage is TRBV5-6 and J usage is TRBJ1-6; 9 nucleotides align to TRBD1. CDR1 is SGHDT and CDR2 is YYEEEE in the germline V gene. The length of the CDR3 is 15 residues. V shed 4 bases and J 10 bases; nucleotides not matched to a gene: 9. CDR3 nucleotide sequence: TGTGCCAGCAGCCCAAACACAGGGGGCCAATCACCCCTCCACTTT. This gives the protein CASSPNTGGQSPLHF.

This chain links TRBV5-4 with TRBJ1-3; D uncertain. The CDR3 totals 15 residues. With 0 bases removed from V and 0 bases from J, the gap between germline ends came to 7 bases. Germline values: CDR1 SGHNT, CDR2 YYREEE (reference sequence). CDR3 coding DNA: TGTGCCAGCAGCTTGGGGGGATACTCTGGAAACACCATATATTTT. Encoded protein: CASSLGGYSGNTIYF.

CDR3 protein: CASSAGLAAHEQYF. As DNA, the CDR3 is TGCGCCAGCAGTGCGGGACTAGCGGCCCACGAGCAGTACTTC. This chain uses TRBV10-1 with TRBJ2-7; TRBD2 matches at 11 bases. The germline CDR1 and CDR2 sequences are WNHNN and SYGVQD (reference sequence). This CDR3 contains 14 residues. J gave up 5 bases and V 4 bases, and 4 bases lay outside the gene matches.

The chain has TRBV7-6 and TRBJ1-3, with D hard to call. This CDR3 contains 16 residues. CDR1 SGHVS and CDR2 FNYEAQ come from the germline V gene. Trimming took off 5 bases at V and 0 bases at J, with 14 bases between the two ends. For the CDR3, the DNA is TGTGCCAGCAGCCCCGAACTGTTACTCTCTGGAAACACCATATATTTT. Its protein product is CASSPELLLSGNTIYF. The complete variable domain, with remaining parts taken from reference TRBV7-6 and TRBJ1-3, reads GAGVSQSPRYKVTKRGQDVALRCDPISGHVSLYWYRQALGQGPEFLTYFNYEAQQDKSGLPNDRFSAERPEGSISTLTIQRTEQRDSAMYRCASSPELLLSGNTIYFGEGSWLTVV.

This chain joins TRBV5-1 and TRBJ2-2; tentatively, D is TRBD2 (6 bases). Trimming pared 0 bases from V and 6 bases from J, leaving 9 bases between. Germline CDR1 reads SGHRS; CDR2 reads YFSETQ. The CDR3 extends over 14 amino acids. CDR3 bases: TGCGCCAGCAGCTTGGACGGGGGTGCCGGGGAGCTGTTTTTT. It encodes CASSLDGGAGELFF.

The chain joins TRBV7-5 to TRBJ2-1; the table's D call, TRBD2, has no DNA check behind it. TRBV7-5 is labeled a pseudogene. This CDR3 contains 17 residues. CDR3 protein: CVRSHGTSGGHYNEQFF. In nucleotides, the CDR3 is TGTGTCAGAAGCCACGGGACTAGCGGGGGGCACTACAATGAGCAGTTCTTC.

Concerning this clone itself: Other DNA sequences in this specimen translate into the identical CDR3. The DNA for the CDR3 is TGCGCCAGTAGCGAAGCCTGGGACGAGCAGTACTTC. It translates to CASSEAWDEQYF. The chain employs TRBV10-1 and TRBJ2-7, with a possible D match to TRBD2 (5 bases). The CDR3 contains 12 residues. Trimming took 9 bases from V and 5 from J, leaving 14 bases between them. The V gene's germline CDR1 is WNHNN and CDR2 SYGVQD (reference sequence).

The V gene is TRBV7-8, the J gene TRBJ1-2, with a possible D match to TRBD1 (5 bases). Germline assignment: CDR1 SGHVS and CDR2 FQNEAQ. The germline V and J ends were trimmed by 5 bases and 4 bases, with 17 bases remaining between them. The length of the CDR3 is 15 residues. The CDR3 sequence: CASSHPGTASYGYTF. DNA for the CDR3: TGTGCCAGCAGCCATCCCGGGACGGCCTCCTATGGCTACACCTTC.

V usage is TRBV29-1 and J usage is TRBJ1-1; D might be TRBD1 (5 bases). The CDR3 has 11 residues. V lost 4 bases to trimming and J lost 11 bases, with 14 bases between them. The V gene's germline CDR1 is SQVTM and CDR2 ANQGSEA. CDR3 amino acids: CSVGDRRYAFF. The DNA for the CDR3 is TGCAGCGTTGGGGACCGGAGATACGCTTTCTTT. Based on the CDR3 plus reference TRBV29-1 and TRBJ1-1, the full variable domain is SAVISQKPSRDICQRGTSLTIQCQVDSQVTMMFWYRQQPGQSLTLIATANQGSEATYESGFVIDKFPISRPNLTFSTLTVSNMSPEDSSIYLCSVGDRRYAFFGQGTRLTVV.

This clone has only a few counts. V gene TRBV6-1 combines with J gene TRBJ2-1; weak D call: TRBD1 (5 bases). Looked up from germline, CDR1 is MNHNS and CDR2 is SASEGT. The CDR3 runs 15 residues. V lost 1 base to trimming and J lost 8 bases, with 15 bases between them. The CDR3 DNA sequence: TGTGCCAGCAGTGAAGATCGCAGGGCTCGCGATGAGCAGTTCTTC. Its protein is CASSEDRRARDEQFF.

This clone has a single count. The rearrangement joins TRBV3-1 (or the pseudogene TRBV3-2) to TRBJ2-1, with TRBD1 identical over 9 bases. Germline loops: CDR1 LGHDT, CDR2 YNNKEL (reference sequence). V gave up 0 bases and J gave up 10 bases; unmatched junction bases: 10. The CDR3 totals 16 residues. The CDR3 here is CASSQDWGTGRGEQFF. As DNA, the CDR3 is TGTGCCAGCAGCCAAGATTGGGGGACAGGGCGAGGAGAGCAGTTCTTC.

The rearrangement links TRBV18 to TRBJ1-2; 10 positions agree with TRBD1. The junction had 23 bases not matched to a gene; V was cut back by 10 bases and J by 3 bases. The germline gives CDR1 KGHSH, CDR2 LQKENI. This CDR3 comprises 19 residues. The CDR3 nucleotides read TGTGCCACCGTACCCGGGACCGGAGACAGGGGGCATTCAGACTATGGCTACACCTTC. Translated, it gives CATVPGTGDRGHSDYGYTF.

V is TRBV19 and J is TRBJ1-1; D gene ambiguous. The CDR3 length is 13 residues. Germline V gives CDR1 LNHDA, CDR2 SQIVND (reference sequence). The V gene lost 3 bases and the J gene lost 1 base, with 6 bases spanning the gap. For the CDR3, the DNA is TGTGCCAGTAGTATCTCGGAGAACACTGAAGCTTTCTTT. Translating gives CASSISENTEAFF.

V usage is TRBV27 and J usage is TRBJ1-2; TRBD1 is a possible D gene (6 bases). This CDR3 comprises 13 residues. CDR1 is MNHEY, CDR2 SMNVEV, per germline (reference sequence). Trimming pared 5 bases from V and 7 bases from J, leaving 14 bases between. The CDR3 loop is CASSHGQPFGYTF. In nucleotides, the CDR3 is TGTGCCAGCAGTCACGGACAGCCCTTTGGCTACACCTTC.

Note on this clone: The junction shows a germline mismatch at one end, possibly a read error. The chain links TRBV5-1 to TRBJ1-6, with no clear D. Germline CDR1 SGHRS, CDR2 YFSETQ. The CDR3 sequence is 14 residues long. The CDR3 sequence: CASSPPSHNSPLHF. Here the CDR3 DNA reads TGCGCCAGCAGCCCCCCCTCCCATAATTCACCCCTCCACTTT.

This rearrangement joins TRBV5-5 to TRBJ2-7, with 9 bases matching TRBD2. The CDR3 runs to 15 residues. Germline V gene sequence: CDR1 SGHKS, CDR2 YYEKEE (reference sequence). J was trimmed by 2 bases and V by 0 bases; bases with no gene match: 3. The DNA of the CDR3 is TGTGCCAGCAGCTTGGCCCTAGCGGGAACCTACGAGCAGTACTTC. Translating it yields CASSLALAGTYEQYF.

CDR3 nucleotides: TGTGCCAGCAGCCGGGACTACTACTCTGGAAACACCATATATTTT. Its protein is CASSRDYYSGNTIYF. The V gene is TRBV6-5, the J gene TRBJ1-3; possible D gene TRBD1, 5 bases. The V end was cut by 6 bases, the J end by 0 bases, with 12 bases between. The germline gives CDR1 MNHEY, CDR2 SVGAGI. The CDR3 totals 15 residues.

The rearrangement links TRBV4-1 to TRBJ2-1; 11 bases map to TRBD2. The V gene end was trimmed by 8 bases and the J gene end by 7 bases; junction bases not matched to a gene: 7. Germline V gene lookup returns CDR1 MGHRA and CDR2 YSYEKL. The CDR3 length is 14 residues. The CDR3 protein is CASGVAGGTNEQFF. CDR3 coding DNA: TGCGCCAGCGGGGTAGCGGGGGGGACGAATGAGCAGTTCTTC.

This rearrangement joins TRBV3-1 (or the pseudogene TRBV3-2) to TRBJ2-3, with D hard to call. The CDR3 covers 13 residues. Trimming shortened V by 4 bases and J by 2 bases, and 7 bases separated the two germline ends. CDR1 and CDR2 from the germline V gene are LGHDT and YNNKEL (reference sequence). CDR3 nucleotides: TGTGCCAGCAGCCGAGGAATCACAGATACGCAGTATTTT. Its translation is CASSRGITDTQYF.